Presented here are 4 T cell receptor beta chains from one specimen sequenced in a study of shared clonotypes between healthy human individuals. Some clones are missing from TCRdb's copy, which holds only in-frame ones; the method was immunoSEQ multiplex PCR. The sample lists around 1.9 million clones; around 93% were seen once. CD8 cells regarded as naive lacked CD45RO, were positively chosen for CCR7, and omitted terminally differentiated effector memory CD45RA+ cells. The sequencing input was naive CD8+ T cells from PBMCs. The origin of the receptors is a man aged 18-30 years in good health. Some clones in this sample may be carry-over from other donors' samples.

V gene TRBV4-3 combines with J gene TRBJ2-3, with D possibly matching TRBD2 (5 bases). Germline V gives CDR1 LGHNA, CDR2 YSLEER. CDR3 length equals 13 residues. The V gene lost 4 bases and the J gene lost 5 bases, with 10 bases spanning the gap. The CDR3 bases are TGCGCCAGCAGCCCACGGGGTAAAGATACGCAGTATTTT. Translated: CASSPRGKDTQYF.

The rearrangement uses TRBV9 and TRBJ1-4; 7 bases are shared with TRBD1. There are 14 residues in the CDR3. J lost 7 bases, V lost 1 base, and 4 bases had no gene match. Germline V gives CDR1 SGDLS, CDR2 YYNGEE. The CDR3 DNA reads TGTGCCAGCAGCGTATCAGGGGGGGCTGAAAAACTGTTTTTT. Translation gives CASSVSGGAEKLFF. Supplemented by reference TRBV9 and TRBJ1-4, the full variable domain reads DSGVTQTPKHLITATGQRVTLRCSPRSGDLSVYWYQQSLDQGLQFLIQYYNGEERAKGNILERFSAQQFPDLHSELNLSSLELGDSALYFCASSVSGGAEKLFFGSGTQLSVL.

The rearrangement joins TRBV30 to TRBJ2-1; D perhaps matches TRBD2 (6 bases). The CDR3 loop spans 14 amino acids. Trimming left V 0 bases short and J 2 bases short, with 8 bases between. CDR1 is GTSNPN, CDR2 SVGIG, per germline (reference sequence). The CDR3, as DNA: TGTGCCTGGAGTGTTGGCGGGACCTACAATGAGCAGTTCTTC. Its protein is CAWSVGGTYNEQFF.

A single count supports this clone. This chain uses TRBV12-2 with TRBJ2-5; the tabulated D call, TRBD2, remains unverified against the DNA. TRBV12-2 is a recognized pseudogene. This CDR3 is built from 22 residues. CDR3 protein: CASRLAFLVNSAQPVYQETQYF. The CDR3 nucleotides read TGTGCAAGTCGCTTAGCGTTTTTAGTAAATAGCGCCCAACCAGTGTACCAAGAGACCCAGTACTTC.